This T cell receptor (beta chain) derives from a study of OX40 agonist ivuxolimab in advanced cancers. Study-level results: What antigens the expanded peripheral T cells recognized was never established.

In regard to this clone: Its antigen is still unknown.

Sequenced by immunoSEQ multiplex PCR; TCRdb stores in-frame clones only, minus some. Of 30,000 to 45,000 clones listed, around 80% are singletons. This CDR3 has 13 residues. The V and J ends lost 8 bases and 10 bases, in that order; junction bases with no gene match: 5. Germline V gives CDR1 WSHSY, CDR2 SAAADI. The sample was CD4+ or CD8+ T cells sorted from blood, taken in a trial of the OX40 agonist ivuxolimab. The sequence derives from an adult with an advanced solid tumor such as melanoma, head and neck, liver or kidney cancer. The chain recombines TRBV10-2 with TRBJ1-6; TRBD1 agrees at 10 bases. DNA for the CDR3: TGCGCCAGCCGGGACAGGGGAGAATCACCCCTCCACTTT. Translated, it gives CASRDRGESPLHF.